Shown below are 16 T cell receptor beta chains from a single sample sequenced in a study of T cells after posttransplantation cyclophosphamide (dated by TCRdb to about 2016). The control group consisted of approximately 10 patients who received myeloablative marrow transplants with methotrexate plus a calcineurin inhibitor and who were sampled 1 year after transplant. The library relied on the immunoSEQ multiplex PCR assay. Drawn from immuneACCESS, this table holds only the in-frame rearrangements with V and J called that TCRdb kept. Clones are partly lost; checked studies trace under half to an unresolved V gene and leave the rest unexplained. This sample gives over 15,000 clones in total; around 87% of them show up just once. Less than 4% of the sample is in the top ten clones. Sequencing was performed on PBMCs, taken after an allogeneic stem cell transplant with a calcineurin inhibitor and methotrexate. These receptors originate from a male patient aged 50 to 59 who received an allogeneic stem cell transplant from an unrelated donor, was CMV-positive, and had chronic GVHD only. Donor T cells from the graft may be present among the T cells after a transplant.

This chain links TRBV2 with TRBJ1-5; perhaps TRBD1 as D (6 bases). In germline, CDR1 is SNHLY, CDR2 FYNNEI. Between the trimmed V and J ends, which lost 5 bases and 1 base, there was a span of 18 bases. The CDR3 loop spans 17 amino acids. The CDR3: CASSSPTGTNSNQPQHF. CDR3 DNA sequence: TGTGCCAGCAGTTCCCCTACAGGGACAAACAGCAATCAGCCCCAGCATTTT.

This clone occurred once. The V call is TRBV9, the J call TRBJ2-3; 9 positions agree with TRBD2. CDR3 length equals 17 residues. The ends lost 0 bases at V and 4 bases at J; junction bases unmatched: 9. Germline CDR1 SGDLS, CDR2 YYNGEE. The CDR3 sequence: CASSVGSGRYTPDTQYF. Written as DNA, the CDR3 is TGTGCCAGCAGCGTAGGCAGCGGGAGGTATACGCCAGATACGCAGTATTTT.

The chain employs TRBV28 and TRBJ2-2, with D possibly matching TRBD2 (5 bases). The germline V gene encodes CDR1 MDHEN and CDR2 SYDVKM. This CDR3 spans 14 amino acids. V was cut by 5 bases and J by 3 bases, with 10 bases left in between. The CDR3 region has the DNA TGTGCCAGCAGTACCAACGGGGACACCGGGGAGCTGTTTTTT. This encodes CASSTNGDTGELFF.

The chain employs TRBV4-1 and TRBJ2-2; 9 bases agree with TRBD1. From germline, CDR1 is MGHRA and CDR2 YSYEKL. V lost 4 bases to trimming and J lost 1 base; unmatched junction nucleotides: 4. The CDR3 loop spans 16 amino acids. The DNA for the CDR3 is TGCGCCAGCAGCCTACGGGGACAGGGGAACACCGGGGAGCTGTTTTTT. Amino acid sequence: CASSLRGQGNTGELFF.

The genes are TRBV7-2 and TRBJ2-5, with D tentatively TRBD1 (5 bases). The J call may be faulty, since TRBJ2-7 better matches the DNA end. Germline values: CDR1 SGHTA, CDR2 FQGNSA. The CDR3 covers 15 residues. In DNA form, the CDR3 reads TGTGCCAGCAGCCCTAGGGGTAGCCTGTCCTACGAGCAGTACTTC. This codes for CASSPRGSLSYEQYF.

This chain's CDR3 is CASSPLGGVHYGYTF. CDR3 DNA: TGTGCCAGCAGTCCTCTCGGGGGGGTCCACTATGGCTACACCTTC. This rearrangement joins TRBV27 to TRBJ1-2; TRBD1 is a possible D gene (5 bases). Germline CDR1 and CDR2: MNHEY and SMNVEV (reference sequence). V lost 5 bases, J lost 3 bases, and 16 bases lay in between. The CDR3 contains 15 residues.

This chain connects TRBV28 to TRBJ2-1, with 10 bases lining up with TRBD2. This CDR3 comprises 14 residues. Germline V gene data show CDR1 as MDHEN and CDR2 as SYDVKM. Trimming removed 6 bases from V and 4 bases from J; junction bases left unmatched: 3. For the CDR3, the DNA is TGTGCCAGCAGACTAGCGGGAATATACAATGAGCAGTTCTTC. It translates to CASRLAGIYNEQFF.

The chain's CDR3 is CASSFDGGSNQPQHF. The CDR3 nucleotides are TGCGCCAGCAGCTTTGATGGTGGCAGCAATCAGCCCCAGCATTTT. The chain has TRBV5-1 and TRBJ1-5; D remains ambiguous. V lost 2 bases to trimming and J lost 1 base, with 10 bases between them. Germline loops: CDR1 SGHRS, CDR2 YFSETQ. The CDR3 loop spans 15 amino acids.

The chain joins TRBV9 to TRBJ2-6; the D is unclear. The V and J ends lost 2 bases and 1 base respectively, with 4 bases between them. Germline V gene sequence: CDR1 SGDLS, CDR2 YYNGEE. The CDR3 covers 14 residues. The CDR3 reads CASSVQSGANVLTF. The CDR3 nucleotides are TGTGCCAGCAGCGTTCAGTCTGGGGCCAACGTCCTGACTTTC.

CDR3 sequence (DNA): TGTGCCAGCAGCCTCAGGGGGCTTGGAAACACCATATATTTT. Translating it yields CASSLRGLGNTIYF. The rearrangement joins TRBV7-2 to TRBJ1-3; 8 bases align to TRBD1. The V segment lost 5 bases and the J segment 3 bases; nucleotides outside the gene matches: 3. The CDR3 covers 14 residues. Looked up from germline, CDR1 is SGHTA and CDR2 is FQGNSA.

In its sample, this clone was seen once. The gene calls are TRBV2 and TRBJ2-3; the match to TRBD2 covers 11 bases. This CDR3 contains 15 residues. Germline CDR1 reads SNHLY; CDR2 reads FYNNEI. V trimming: 8 bases; J trimming: 6 bases; junction bases outside the gene matches: 10. CDR3 DNA: TGTGCCAGCTCTAAGACTAGCGGGGCTGGGGATACGCAGTATTTT. Its protein is CASSKTSGAGDTQYF.

This clone was counted once. This chain joins TRBV7-3 and TRBJ2-3, with TRBD1 as a possible D gene (5 bases). V lost 5 bases and J lost 2, with 14 bases in between. CDR1 is SGHTA, CDR2 FQGTGA, per germline. CDR3 length: 15 amino acids. The CDR3 coding sequence is TGTGCCAGCAGCCGTCGGTCCAGGGACACAGATACGCAGTATTTT. Translation gives CASSRRSRDTDTQYF.

The rearrangement uses TRBV9 and TRBJ2-7; 11 positions match TRBD2. V gave up 2 bases and J gave up 6 bases; unmatched junction bases: 10. The CDR3 runs to 16 residues. Germline V gene lookup returns CDR1 SGDLS and CDR2 YYNGEE. The CDR3 protein is CASSVSGVAGGREQYF. As DNA, the CDR3 is TGTGCCAGCAGCGTCAGCGGGGTAGCGGGAGGGCGCGAGCAGTACTTC. Looking up the rest from reference TRBV9 and TRBJ2-7 gives the full variable domain: DSGVTQTPKHLITATGQRVTLRCSPRSGDLSVYWYQQSLDQGLQFLIQYYNGEERAKGNILERFSAQQFPDLHSELNLSSLELGDSALYFCASSVSGVAGGREQYFGPGTRLTVT.

The V gene is TRBV11-2, the J gene TRBJ2-1; no firm D call. Germline-derived CDR1 and CDR2 are SGHAT and FQNNGV. Trimming pared 6 bases from V and 8 bases from J, leaving 23 bases between. This CDR3 is built from 16 residues. CDR3 sequence reads: CASSPKDSLAIDEQFF. CDR3 in DNA: TGTGCCAGCAGTCCAAAAGACTCCCTGGCCATTGATGAGCAGTTCTTC.

The genes are TRBV21-1 and TRBJ2-7; the table's D call of TRBD1 was not tested on the DNA. TRBV21-1 is classified as a pseudogene. The CDR3 spans 22 residues. The chain's CDR3 is CASSNNIQRDSRVRPSSYEQYF. The CDR3 bases are TGTGCCAGCAGCAACAACATACAACGGGACAGCCGAGTAAGACCAAGCTCCTACGAGCAGTACTTC.

This chain uses TRBV27 with TRBJ2-1; D is unresolved. Germline V gives CDR1 MNHEY, CDR2 SMNVEV (reference sequence). This CDR3 comprises 18 residues. V was pared by 0 bases and J by 2 bases, with 17 bases between. The CDR3 loop reads CASSLSSEERWAYNEQFF. CDR3 in DNA: TGTGCCAGCAGTTTATCGAGCGAGGAGAGGTGGGCCTACAATGAGCAGTTCTTC.